The subject of this entry is one T cell receptor beta chain. What it binds is unknown. Sequencing used immunoSEQ multiplex PCR; TCRdb keeps in-frame clones, though not all of them. This sample carries under 250,000 clones, approximately 84% of them seen once, and the ten largest clones take around 12%. This sample is drawn from a study of cytomegalovirus exposure and HLA in healthy donors. Study observations and caveats: Diagnosis of cytomegalovirus status made by the classifier reportedly showed high specificity and sensitivity.

This TCR derives from a man aged 18 to 30 in good health and CMV-seropositive. The sample comprised PBMCs.

The CDR3 loop reads CASSRLSGKSYNEQFF. Written as DNA, the CDR3 is TGTGCCAGCAGCCGACTTAGCGGGAAGTCCTACAATGAGCAGTTCTTC. This chain links TRBV5-6 with TRBJ2-1; 8 nucleotides align to TRBD2. Germline assignment: CDR1 SGHDT and CDR2 YYEEEE. This CDR3 is built from 16 residues. V shed 4 bases, J shed 1 base, and the junction held 7 bases outside the gene matches.